A selection of T cell receptor beta chains follows, all from one sample in a study of blood T cell repertoires in COVID-19. The protocol was immunoSEQ multiplex PCR, while the TCRdb copy is restricted to in-frame clones and leaves out a portion. The table lists some 320,000 clones, around nine tenths of them singletons. Sequencing was performed on PBMCs or T cells enriched from blood (not recorded which). These receptors were taken from a man between 60 and 75 years old who had recovered from COVID-19. Both conserved end residues are part of each CDR3. D genes are given only for firm matches. For some rows the clone size is stated as once, few or many, or as a class when expanded; others skip it.

CDR3 DNA	CDR3 protein	clone size	D gene	V gene	J gene
TGTGCCAGTAGTATAACTGCGAACACTGAAGCTTTCTTT	CASSITANTEAFF	NA	NA	TRBV19	TRBJ1-1
TGTGCCAGCAGCGGGACAGTGATGAACACCGGGGAGCTGTTTTTT	CASSGTVMNTGELFF	NA	NA	TRBV9	TRBJ2-2
TGTGCCAGCAGCCCGGGGACTAGCGGGAGGGAGACCCAGTACTTC	CASSPGTSGRETQYF	NA	TRBD2	TRBV27	TRBJ2-5
TGTGCCAGCAGCCGAACAGGGTCCTACGAGCAGTACTTC	CASSRTGSYEQYF	NA	NA	TRBV6-5	TRBJ2-7
TGTGCCAGCAGTTACTCGACCAGCGGGGGGGCGGATGAGCAGTTCTTC	CASSYSTSGGADEQFF	NA	TRBD2	TRBV6-2/TRBV6-3	TRBJ2-1
TGTGCCAGCAGGCGTACAGGGTCCACTGAAGCTTTCTTT	CASRRTGSTEAFF	NA	NA	TRBV13	TRBJ1-1
TGTGCCATCAGTAAGGACAGGGAATACGAGCAGTACTTC	CAISKDREYEQYF	NA	TRBD1	TRBV10-3	TRBJ2-7
TGTGCCTGGACCCAAGGGGGTTATAATTCACCCCTCCACTTT	CAWTQGGYNSPLHF	NA	NA	TRBV30	TRBJ1-6
TGTGCCAGCAGCTCCTGGGATGGGGCTAACACTGAAGCTTTCTTT	CASSSWDGANTEAFF	NA	NA	TRBV11-3	TRBJ1-1
TGTGCCAGCAGCTTAATCGGAATAAGGACTACAGGCTACACCTTC	CASSLIGIRTTGYTF	NA	NA	TRBV7-9	TRBJ1-2
TGTGCCAGCAGTTATCTGACTCCCTATGGCTACACCTTC	CASSYLTPYGYTF	NA	NA	TRBV6-2/TRBV6-3	TRBJ1-2
TGTGCCAGCAGCCCAGGGCGAGATACGCAGTATTTT	CASSPGRDTQYF	NA	NA	TRBV11-2	TRBJ2-3
TGCGCCAGCAGCATGGACTCCACCTCTGGGGCCAACGTCCTGACTTTC	CASSMDSTSGANVLTF	NA	NA	TRBV5-1	TRBJ2-6
TGTGCCAGCAGTCCGAGGACACTAGCCAAAAACATTCAGTACTTC	CASSPRTLAKNIQYF	NA	NA	TRBV28	TRBJ2-4
TGTGCCAGCAGTTTAGCGGGAGCCTCGGTCTACAATGAGCAGTTCTTC	CASSLAGASVYNEQFF	NA	TRBD2	TRBV27	TRBJ2-1
TGTGCCAGCAGCCAAGTGGTGGGCAAGGCTGGAAACACCATATATTTT	CASSQVVGKAGNTIYF	NA	NA	TRBV4-2	TRBJ1-3
TGTGCCAGCAGTCTAGGGGGTAACTATGGCTACACCTTC	CASSLGGNYGYTF	NA	NA	TRBV25-1	TRBJ1-2
TGTGCCAGTCAAGACGACAGGGGCTACGAGCAGTACTTC	CASQDDRGYEQYF	NA	TRBD1	TRBV5-4	TRBJ2-7
TGTGCCAGCAGTGACAGGACAGGGAACACTGAAGCTTTCTTT	CASSDRTGNTEAFF	NA	TRBD1	TRBV2	TRBJ1-1
TGTGCCAGCAGTTACTCGTCTCAGGGGACCACTGAAGCTTTCTTT	CASSYSSQGTTEAFF	NA	NA	TRBV6-5	TRBJ1-1
TGTGCCACCAGTGACGTCGACAGGGGACTCGGCTACACCTTC	CATSDVDRGLGYTF	NA	TRBD1	TRBV24-1	TRBJ1-2
TGTGCCAGCAGCTACCGGGACAGGAATCAGCCCCAGCATTTT	CASSYRDRNQPQHF	few	TRBD1	TRBV7-2	TRBJ1-5
TGTGCCACCAGCAGAGATAGGGGGAGTGGGGCCAACGTCCTGACTTTC	CATSRDRGSGANVLTF	NA	NA	TRBV15	TRBJ2-6
TGTGCCACCAGCAAAGGCCAGGGTACCGGGGAGCTGTTTTTT	CATSKGQGTGELFF	NA	NA	TRBV15	TRBJ2-2
TGTGCCAGCAGCGGACTAGCGGGGGCGAGCTCCTACAATGAGCAGTTCTTC	CASSGLAGASSYNEQFF	NA	TRBD2	TRBV9	TRBJ2-1
TGTGCCAGCAGTACGGGAGGGAACACTGAAGCTTTCTTT	CASSTGGNTEAFF	NA	NA	TRBV27	TRBJ1-1
TGTGCCAGTAGTCCCAGGTCTAGCACAGATACGCAGTATTTT	CASSPRSSTDTQYF	NA	NA	TRBV19	TRBJ2-3
TGTGCCAGCAGGCAAGACAGGGGGCTTAATTCACCCCTCCACTTT	CASRQDRGLNSPLHF	NA	TRBD1	TRBV2	TRBJ1-6
TGTGCCAGCAGCCAAGAGTCAGGCCTCTATGGCTACACCTTC	CASSQESGLYGYTF	NA	NA	TRBV3-1/TRBV3-2	TRBJ1-2